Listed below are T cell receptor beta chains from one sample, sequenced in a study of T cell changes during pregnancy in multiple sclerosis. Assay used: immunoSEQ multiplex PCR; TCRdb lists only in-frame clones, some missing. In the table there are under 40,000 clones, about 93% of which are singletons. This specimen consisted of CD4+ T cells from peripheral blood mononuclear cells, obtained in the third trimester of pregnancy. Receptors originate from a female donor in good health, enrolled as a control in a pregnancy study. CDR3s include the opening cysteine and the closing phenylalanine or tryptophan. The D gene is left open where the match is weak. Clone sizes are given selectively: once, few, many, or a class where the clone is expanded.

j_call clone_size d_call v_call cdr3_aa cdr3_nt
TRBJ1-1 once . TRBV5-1 CASSPVLNTEAFF TGCGCCAGCAGCCCCGTGTTGAACACTGAAGCTTTCTTT
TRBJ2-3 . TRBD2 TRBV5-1 CASSLGALTSRLTDTQYF TGCGCCAGCAGCTTGGGGGCCCTGACTAGCCGTCTCACAGATACGCAGTATTTT
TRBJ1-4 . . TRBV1 CTSSQDPGQGGFSTNEKLFF TGCACCAGCAGCCAAGACCCTGGACAGGGAGGGTTTTCAACTAATGAAAAACTGTTTTTT
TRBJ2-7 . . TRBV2 CASSEQGVSYEQYF TGTGCCAGCAGTGAACAGGGCGTCTCCTACGAGCAGTACTTC
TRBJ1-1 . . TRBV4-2 CASSQVSGNTEAFF TGTGCCAGCAGCCAAGTATCGGGGAACACTGAAGCTTTCTTT
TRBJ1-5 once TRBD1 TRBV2 CASSAAQGFNSNQPQHF TGTGCCAGCAGTGCAGCACAGGGGTTCAATAGCAATCAGCCCCAGCATTTT
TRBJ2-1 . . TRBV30 CAWIKGGNEQFF TGTGCCTGGATCAAAGGGGGAAATGAGCAGTTCTTC
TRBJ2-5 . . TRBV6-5 CASSPVGAQETQYF TGTGCCAGCAGCCCCGTGGGAGCCCAAGAGACCCAGTACTTC
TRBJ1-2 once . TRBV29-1 CSVEDPRVLYGYTF TGCAGCGTTGAAGACCCCAGGGTCCTCTATGGCTACACCTTC
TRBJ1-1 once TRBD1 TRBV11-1 CASSSRDRVFTEAFF TGTGCCAGCAGCTCCCGGGACAGGGTTTTCACTGAAGCTTTCTTT